This T cell receptor beta chain was identified in a study of blood T cell repertoires in COVID-19. Study-wide context: The samples span acute and convalescent COVID-19 from the United States, Italy and Spain.

Original handling: The authors estimated nucleated cell counts from reference gene primer amplification. Repertoires were generated with immunoSEQ multiplex PCR, while TCRdb's copy carries only in-frame clones and drops some. V and J calls and clone size come straight from that table; D and trimming were deduced from the DNA. The sample yields nearly 200,000 clones, 84% seen once. This clone was found once. The V end was cut by 5 bases, the J end by 3 bases, with 14 bases between. The CDR3 extends over 15 amino acids. The germline CDR1 and CDR2 sequences are LGHDT and YNNKEL (reference sequence). This chain connects TRBV3-1 (or the pseudogene TRBV3-2) to TRBJ2-4, with D perhaps matching TRBD2 (6 bases). Material for sequencing was peripheral blood. This TCR came from a human donor in a cohort sampled during active COVID-19. The DNA of the CDR3 is TGTGCCAGCAGCGCGGGACCTCTTGGCAAAAACATTCAGTACTTC. This translates into CASSAGPLGKNIQYF.